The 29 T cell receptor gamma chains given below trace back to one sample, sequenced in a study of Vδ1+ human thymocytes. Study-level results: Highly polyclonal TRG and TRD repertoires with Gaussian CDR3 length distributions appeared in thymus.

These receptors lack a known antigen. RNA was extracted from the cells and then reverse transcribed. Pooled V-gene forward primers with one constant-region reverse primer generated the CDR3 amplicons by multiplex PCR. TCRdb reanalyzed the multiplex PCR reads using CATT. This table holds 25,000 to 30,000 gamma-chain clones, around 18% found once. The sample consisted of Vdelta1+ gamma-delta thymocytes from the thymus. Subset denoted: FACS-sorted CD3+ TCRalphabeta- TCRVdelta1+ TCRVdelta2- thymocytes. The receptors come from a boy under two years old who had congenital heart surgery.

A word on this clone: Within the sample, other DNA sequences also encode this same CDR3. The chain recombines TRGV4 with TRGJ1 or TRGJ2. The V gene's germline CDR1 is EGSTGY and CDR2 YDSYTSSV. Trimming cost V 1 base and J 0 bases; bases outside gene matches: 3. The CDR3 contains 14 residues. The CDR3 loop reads CATWDGTNYYKKLF. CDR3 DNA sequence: TGTGCCACCTGGGATGGAACGAATTATTATAAGAAACTCTTT.

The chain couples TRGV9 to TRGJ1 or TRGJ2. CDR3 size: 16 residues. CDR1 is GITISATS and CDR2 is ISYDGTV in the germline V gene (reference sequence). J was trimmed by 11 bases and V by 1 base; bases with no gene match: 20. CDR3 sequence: CALWEVHRPQPREKLF. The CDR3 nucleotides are TGTGCCTTGTGGGAGGTTCACCGACCCCAACCCCGGGAGAAACTCTTT.

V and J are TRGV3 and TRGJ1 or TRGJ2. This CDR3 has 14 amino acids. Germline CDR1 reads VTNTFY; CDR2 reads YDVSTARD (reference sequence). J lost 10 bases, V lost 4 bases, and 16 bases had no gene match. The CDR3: CATWDGPGGIKKLF. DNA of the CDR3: TGTGCCACCTGGGATGGGCCGGGGGGAATAAAGAAACTCTTT.

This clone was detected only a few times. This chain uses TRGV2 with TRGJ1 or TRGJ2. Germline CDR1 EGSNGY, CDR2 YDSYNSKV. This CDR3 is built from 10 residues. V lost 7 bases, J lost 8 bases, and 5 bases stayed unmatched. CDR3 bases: TGTGCCACCTGCGAAGATAAGAAACTCTTT. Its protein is CATCEDKKLF.

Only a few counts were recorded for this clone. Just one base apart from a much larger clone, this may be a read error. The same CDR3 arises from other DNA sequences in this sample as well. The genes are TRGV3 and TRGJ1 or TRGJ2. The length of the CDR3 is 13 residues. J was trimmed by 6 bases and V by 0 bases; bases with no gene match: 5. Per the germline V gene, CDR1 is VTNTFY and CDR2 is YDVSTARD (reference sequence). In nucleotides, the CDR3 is TGTGCCACCTGGGACAGGCAGGCTTATAAGAAACTCTTT. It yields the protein CATWDRQAYKKLF.

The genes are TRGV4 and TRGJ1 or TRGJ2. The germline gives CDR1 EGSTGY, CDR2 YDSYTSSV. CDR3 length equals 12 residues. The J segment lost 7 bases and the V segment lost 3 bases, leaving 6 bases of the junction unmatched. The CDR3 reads CATWDPGYKKLF. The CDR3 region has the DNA TGTGCCACCTGGGATCCGGGATATAAGAAACTCTTT.

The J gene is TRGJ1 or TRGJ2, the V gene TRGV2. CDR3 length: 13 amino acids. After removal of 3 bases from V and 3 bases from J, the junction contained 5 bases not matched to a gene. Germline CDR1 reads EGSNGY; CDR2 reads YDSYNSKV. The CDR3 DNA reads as TGTGCCACCTGGGACTATACTTATTATAAGAAACTCTTT. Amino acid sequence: CATWDYTYYKKLF.

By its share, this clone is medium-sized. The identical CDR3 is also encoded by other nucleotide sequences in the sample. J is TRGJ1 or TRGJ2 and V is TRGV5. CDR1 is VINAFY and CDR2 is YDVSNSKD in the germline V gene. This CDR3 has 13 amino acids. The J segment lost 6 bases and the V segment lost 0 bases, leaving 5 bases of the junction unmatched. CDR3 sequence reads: CATWDRQGYKKLF. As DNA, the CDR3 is TGTGCCACCTGGGACAGGCAGGGTTATAAGAAACTCTTT.

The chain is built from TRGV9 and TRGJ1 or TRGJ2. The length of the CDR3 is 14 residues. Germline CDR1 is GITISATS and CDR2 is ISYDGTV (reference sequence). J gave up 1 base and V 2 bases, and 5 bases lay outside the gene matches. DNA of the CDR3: TGTGCCTTGTGGGAGGAATTAAATTATTATAAGAAACTCTTT. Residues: CALWEELNYYKKLF.

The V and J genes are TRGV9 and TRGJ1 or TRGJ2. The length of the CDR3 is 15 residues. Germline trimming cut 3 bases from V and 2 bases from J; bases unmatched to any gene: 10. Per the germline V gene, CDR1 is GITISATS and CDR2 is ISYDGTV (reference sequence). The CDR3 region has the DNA TGTGCCTTGTGGGAGAAGAGGGAGTATTATTATAAGAAACTCTTT. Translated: CALWEKREYYYKKLF.

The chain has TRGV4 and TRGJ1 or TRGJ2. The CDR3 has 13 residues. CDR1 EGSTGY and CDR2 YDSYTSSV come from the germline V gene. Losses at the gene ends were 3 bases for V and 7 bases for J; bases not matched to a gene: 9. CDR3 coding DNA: TGTGCCACCTGGGATAGGAGTTACTATAAGAAACTCTTT. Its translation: CATWDRSYYKKLF.

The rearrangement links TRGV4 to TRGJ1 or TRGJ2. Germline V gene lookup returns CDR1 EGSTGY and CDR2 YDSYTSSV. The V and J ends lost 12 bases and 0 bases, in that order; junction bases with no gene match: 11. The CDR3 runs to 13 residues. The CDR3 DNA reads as TGTGCCTCCTTTATCTCGAATTATTATAAGAAACTCTTT. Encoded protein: CASFISNYYKKLF.

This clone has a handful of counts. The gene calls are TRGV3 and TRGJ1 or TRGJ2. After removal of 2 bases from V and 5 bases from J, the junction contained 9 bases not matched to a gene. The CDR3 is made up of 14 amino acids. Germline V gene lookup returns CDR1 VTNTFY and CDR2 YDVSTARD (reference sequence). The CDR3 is CATWDKEADYKKLF. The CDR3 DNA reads TGTGCCACCTGGGACAAAGAGGCGGATTATAAGAAACTCTTT.

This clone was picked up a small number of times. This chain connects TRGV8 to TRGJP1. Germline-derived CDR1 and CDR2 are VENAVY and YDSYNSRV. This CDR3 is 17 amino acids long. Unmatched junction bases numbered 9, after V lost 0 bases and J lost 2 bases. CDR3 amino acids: CATWDRSSSTTGWFKIF. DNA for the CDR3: TGTGCCACCTGGGATAGGTCGTCCTCCACCACTGGTTGGTTCAAGATATTT.

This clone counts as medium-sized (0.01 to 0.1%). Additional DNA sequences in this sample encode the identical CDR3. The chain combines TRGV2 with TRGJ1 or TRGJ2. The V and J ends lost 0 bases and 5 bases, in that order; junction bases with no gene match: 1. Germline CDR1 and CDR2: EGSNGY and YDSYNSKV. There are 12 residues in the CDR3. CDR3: CATWDGNYKKLF. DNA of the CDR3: TGTGCCACCTGGGACGGGAATTATAAGAAACTCTTT.

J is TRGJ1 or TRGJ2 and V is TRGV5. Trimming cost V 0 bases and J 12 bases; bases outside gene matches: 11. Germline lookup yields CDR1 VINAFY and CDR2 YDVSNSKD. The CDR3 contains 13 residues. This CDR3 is CATWDRRRDRKLF. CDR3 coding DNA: TGTGCCACCTGGGACAGGCGGCGGGATAGGAAACTCTTT.

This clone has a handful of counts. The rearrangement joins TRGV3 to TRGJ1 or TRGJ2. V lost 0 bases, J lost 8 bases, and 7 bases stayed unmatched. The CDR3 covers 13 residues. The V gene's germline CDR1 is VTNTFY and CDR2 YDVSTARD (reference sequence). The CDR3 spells CATWDRHGDKKLF. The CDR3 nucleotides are TGTGCCACCTGGGACAGGCATGGGGATAAGAAACTCTTT.

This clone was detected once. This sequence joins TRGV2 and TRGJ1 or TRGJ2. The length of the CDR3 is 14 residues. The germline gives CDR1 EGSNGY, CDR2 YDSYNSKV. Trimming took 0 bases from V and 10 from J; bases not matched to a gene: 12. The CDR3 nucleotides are TGTGCCACCTGGGACGGGCCGAGAAGGGCCAAGAAACTCTTT. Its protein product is CATWDGPRRAKKLF.

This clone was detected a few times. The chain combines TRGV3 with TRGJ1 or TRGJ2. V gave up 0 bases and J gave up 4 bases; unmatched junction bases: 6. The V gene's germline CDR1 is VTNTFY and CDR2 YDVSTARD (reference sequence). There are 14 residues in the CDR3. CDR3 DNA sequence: TGTGCCACCTGGGACAGGCAGAACTATTATAAGAAACTCTTT. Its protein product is CATWDRQNYYKKLF.

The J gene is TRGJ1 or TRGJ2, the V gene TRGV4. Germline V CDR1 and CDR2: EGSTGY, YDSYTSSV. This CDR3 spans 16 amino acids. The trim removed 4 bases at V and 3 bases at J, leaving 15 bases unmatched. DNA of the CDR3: TGTGCCACCTGGGACATCCCCCCAAGGCCTTATTATAAGAAACTCTTT. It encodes CATWDIPPRPYYKKLF.

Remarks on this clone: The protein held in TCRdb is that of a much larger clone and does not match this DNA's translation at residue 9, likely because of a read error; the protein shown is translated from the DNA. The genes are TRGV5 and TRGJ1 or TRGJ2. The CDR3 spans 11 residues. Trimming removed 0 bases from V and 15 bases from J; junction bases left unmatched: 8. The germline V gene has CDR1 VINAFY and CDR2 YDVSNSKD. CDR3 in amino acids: CATWDRPGILF. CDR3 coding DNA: TGTGCCACCTGGGACAGGCCGGGGATACTCTTT.

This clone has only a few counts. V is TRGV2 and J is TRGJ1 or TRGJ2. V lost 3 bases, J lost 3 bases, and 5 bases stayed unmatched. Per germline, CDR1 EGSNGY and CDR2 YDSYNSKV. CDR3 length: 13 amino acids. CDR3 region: CATWDQSYYKKLF. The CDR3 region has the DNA TGTGCCACCTGGGACCAATCTTATTATAAGAAACTCTTT.

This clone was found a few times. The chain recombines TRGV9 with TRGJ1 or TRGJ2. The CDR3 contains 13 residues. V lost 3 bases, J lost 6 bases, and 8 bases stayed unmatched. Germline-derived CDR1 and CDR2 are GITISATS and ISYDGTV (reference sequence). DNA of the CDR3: TGTGCCTTGTGGGAGACTATTTCTTATAAGAAACTCTTT. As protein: CALWETISYKKLF.

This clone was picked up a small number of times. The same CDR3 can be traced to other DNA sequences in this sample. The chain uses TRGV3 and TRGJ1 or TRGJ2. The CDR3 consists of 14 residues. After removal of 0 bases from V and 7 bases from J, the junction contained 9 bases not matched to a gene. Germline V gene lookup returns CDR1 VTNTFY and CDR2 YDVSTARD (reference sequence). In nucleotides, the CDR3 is TGTGCCACCTGGGACAGGCCACGTGACTATAAGAAACTCTTT. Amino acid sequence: CATWDRPRDYKKLF.

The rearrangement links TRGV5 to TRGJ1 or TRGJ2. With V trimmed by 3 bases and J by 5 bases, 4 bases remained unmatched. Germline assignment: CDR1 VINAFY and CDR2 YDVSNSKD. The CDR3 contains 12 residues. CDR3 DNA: TGTGCCACCTGGGACTTGAATTATAAGAAACTCTTT. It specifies CATWDLNYKKLF.

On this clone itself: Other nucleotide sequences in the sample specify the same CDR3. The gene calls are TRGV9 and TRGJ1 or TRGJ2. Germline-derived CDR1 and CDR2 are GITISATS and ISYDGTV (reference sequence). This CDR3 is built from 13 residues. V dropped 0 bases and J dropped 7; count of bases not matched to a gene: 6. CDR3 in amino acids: CALWEVHGYKKLF. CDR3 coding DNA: TGTGCCTTGTGGGAGGTGCATGGATATAAGAAACTCTTT.

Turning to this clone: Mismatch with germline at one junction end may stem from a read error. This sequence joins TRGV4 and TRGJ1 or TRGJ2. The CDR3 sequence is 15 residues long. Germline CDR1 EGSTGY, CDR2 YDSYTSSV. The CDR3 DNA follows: TGTGCCACGTGGGATGACGGCAAGGCTTATTATAAGAAACTCTTT. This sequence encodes CATWDDGKAYYKKLF.

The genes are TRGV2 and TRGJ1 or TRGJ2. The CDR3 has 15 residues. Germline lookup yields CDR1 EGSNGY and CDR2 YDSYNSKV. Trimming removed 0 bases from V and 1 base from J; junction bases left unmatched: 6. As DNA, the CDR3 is TGTGCCACCTGGGACGGGCCCTTCAATTATTATAAGAAACTCTTT. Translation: CATWDGPFNYYKKLF.

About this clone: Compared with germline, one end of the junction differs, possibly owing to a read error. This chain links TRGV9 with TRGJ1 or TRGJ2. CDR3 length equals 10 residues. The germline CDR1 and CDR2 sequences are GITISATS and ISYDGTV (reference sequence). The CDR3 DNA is TGTGCCTTGTGGGAGCCGAAGATACTCTTT. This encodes CALWEPKILF.